This T cell receptor beta chain was sequenced during a study of CD8 T cells in Susac syndrome. Study-level information: The sequenced Susac syndrome patients included five or six who had clinically active disease and roughly 8 who were in remission.

Negative isolation yielded CD4+ and CD8+ T cells, and FACS enriched TEMRA cells. Reverse transcription used about 0.5 to 1 ug RNA and random hexamers. TCR beta CDR3 was amplified by immunoSEQ covering 54 Vbeta and 13 Jbeta. In TCRdb, the immunoSEQ multiplex PCR reads were re-called with MiXCR into one record per CDR3 protein. Of about 210,000 distinct CDR3 sequences in the sample, approximately 94% were seen once. This CDR3 is 11 amino acids long. Per the germline V gene, CDR1 is SNHLY and CDR2 is FYNNEI. Trimming took off 4 bases at V and 7 bases at J, with 5 bases between the two ends. This sequence was found in a human donor with Susac syndrome. The chain joins TRBV2 to TRBJ1-5; no firm D call. Sequenced material: CD4+ T cells from PBMCs. CDR3 sequence (DNA): TGTGCCAGCAGTGCTGGGCAGCCCCAGCATTTT. It encodes CASSAGQPQHF.